These 10 T cell receptor beta chains were sequenced from one sample in a study of blood T cells in healthy people across ages. Together with a sample-barcoded 5' primer, a J-beta primer mix was included in a second PCR lasting about 6 to 11 cycles. TCRdb passed the 5' RACE reads through MiXCR, listing each CDR3 protein once. The repertoire holds some 670,000 distinct CDR3 sequences, 52% seen once, with approximately 13% in the top ten. Sample: blood. The receptors here all came from a woman aged 80 or over in good health.

The rearrangement joins TRBV4-3 to TRBJ1-2; D is ambiguous. CDR1 and CDR2 (germline): LGHNA, YSLEER. The ends were cut back, 4 bases at V and 3 bases at J, with 9 bases in the middle. The CDR3 is 13 amino acids. DNA of the CDR3: TGCGCCAGCAGCCCGGGTGAGGACTATGGCTACACCTTC. It specifies CASSPGEDYGYTF.

The chain recombines TRBV5-1 with TRBJ2-4; no reliable D call. The J call may be incorrect, as the DNA end agrees better with TRBJ2-7. CDR1 and CDR2 from the germline V gene are SGHRS and YFSETQ. The CDR3 consists of 15 residues. The CDR3 region is CASSLAGQASYEQYF. The CDR3 nucleotides are TGCGCCAGCAGCTTGGCCGGGCAGGCCTCCTACGAGCAGTACTTC.

Ten or more counts support this clonotype. This chain links TRBV29-1 with TRBJ2-5; D is uncertain. V was clipped by 3 bases and J by 2 bases, with 13 bases between them. This CDR3 contains 14 residues. Germline values: CDR1 SQVTM, CDR2 ANQGSEA. CDR3 sequence (DNA): TGCAGCGTTGATGACCAAATAAAACAAGAGACCCAGTACTTC. It encodes CSVDDQIKQETQYF.

This clonotype was counted a few times. V is TRBV15 and J is TRBJ2-1; possibly TRBD2 for D (6 bases). Per the germline V gene, CDR1 is LNHNV and CDR2 is YYDKDF (reference sequence). The CDR3 spans 14 residues. The V end lost 0 bases, the J end lost 7 bases, and 10 bases lay between the germline ends. The CDR3 DNA reads as TGTGCCACCAGCAGAGAGGGAAGCGGGAATGAGCAGTTCTTC. This codes for CATSREGSGNEQFF.

This clonotype was observed a few times. This sequence joins TRBV7-2 and TRBJ2-2, with D uncertain. From germline, CDR1 is SGHTA and CDR2 FQGNSA. V lost 5 bases and J 10 bases, leaving 8 bases between the germline ends. The CDR3 contains 11 residues. The CDR3: CASSPFQELFF. The CDR3, as DNA: TGTGCCAGCAGCCCATTTCAGGAGCTGTTTTTT.

The J gene is TRBJ2-3, the V gene TRBV3-1; 9 bases map to TRBD2. Trimming removed 4 bases from V and 1 base from J; junction bases left unmatched: 9. The CDR3 has 17 amino acids. Germline V gene lookup returns CDR1 LGHDT and CDR2 YNNKEL (reference sequence). The CDR3 coding sequence is TGTGCCAGCAGCCGACGAGTAGCGGGGGCAGGCACAGATACGCAGTATTTT. It specifies CASSRRVAGAGTDTQYF.

This clonotype appeared many times. This rearrangement joins TRBV20-1 to TRBJ2-5; no clear D gene. The germline V gene encodes CDR1 DFQATT and CDR2 SNEGSKA (reference sequence). The germline V and J ends were trimmed by 1 base and 5 bases, with 8 bases remaining between them. This CDR3 is 12 amino acids long. As DNA, the CDR3 is TGCAGTGCTAGAGCTTCCCGGGAGACCCAGTACTTC. As protein: CSARASRETQYF.

This chain uses TRBV20-1 with TRBJ2-3, with D perhaps matching TRBD2 (6 bases). In germline, CDR1 is DFQATT, CDR2 SNEGSKA (reference sequence). V was trimmed by 3 bases and J by 3 bases, leaving 19 bases between them. There are 16 residues in the CDR3. The CDR3 region has the DNA TGCAGTGCTAGTTCTCCCGGGCGGGGTGGGACAGATACGCAGTATTTT. It specifies CSASSPGRGGTDTQYF.

The rearrangement links TRBV10-3 to TRBJ2-5; 9 bases map to TRBD1. From germline, CDR1 is ENHRY and CDR2 SYGVKD. This CDR3 is 14 amino acids long. J was trimmed by 4 bases and V by 4 bases; bases with no gene match: 4. The CDR3 sequence is CAISGQGQGETQYF. The CDR3, as DNA: TGTGCCATCAGTGGACAGGGACAGGGAGAGACCCAGTACTTC.

This clonotype was picked up many times. V gene TRBV29-1 combines with J gene TRBJ2-7, with 7 bases identical to TRBD2. With 6 bases clipped from V and 6 bases from J, the junction kept 11 bases outside the gene matches. This CDR3 region has 13 residues. Germline V gives CDR1 SQVTM, CDR2 ANQGSEA. The CDR3 reads CSVARLAPGEQYF. CDR3 DNA: TGCAGCGTGGCCAGACTAGCTCCGGGCGAGCAGTACTTC.